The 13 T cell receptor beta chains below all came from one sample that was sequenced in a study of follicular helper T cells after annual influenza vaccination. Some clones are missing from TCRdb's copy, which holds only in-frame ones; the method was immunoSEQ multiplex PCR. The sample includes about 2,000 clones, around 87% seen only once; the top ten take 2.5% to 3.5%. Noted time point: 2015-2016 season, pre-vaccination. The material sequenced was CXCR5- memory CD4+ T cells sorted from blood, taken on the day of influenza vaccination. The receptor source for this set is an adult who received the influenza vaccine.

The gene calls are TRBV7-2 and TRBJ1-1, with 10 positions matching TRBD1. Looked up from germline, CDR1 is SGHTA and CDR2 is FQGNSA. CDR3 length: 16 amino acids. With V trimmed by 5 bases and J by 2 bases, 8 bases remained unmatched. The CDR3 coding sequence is TGTGCCAGCAGCCAGACAGGGGGCGGCTTCAACACTGAAGCTTTCTTT. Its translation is CASSQTGGGFNTEAFF.

CDR3 sequence reads: CASSRLRDEQYF. The CDR3 region has the DNA TGTGCCAGCAGTCGCCTCAGGGACGAGCAGTACTTC. J is TRBJ2-7 and V is TRBV6-6, with D possibly being TRBD1 (5 bases). CDR3 length equals 12 residues. Germline CDR1 and CDR2: MNHNY and SVGAGI (reference sequence). Trimming removed 5 bases from V and 5 bases from J, with 10 bases in between.

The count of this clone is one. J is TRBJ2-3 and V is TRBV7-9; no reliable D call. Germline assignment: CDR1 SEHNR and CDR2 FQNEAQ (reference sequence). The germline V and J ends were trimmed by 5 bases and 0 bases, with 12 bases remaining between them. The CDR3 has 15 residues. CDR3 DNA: TGTGCCAGCAGCGTTGACGGAACTAGCACAGATACGCAGTATTTT. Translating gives CASSVDGTSTDTQYF.

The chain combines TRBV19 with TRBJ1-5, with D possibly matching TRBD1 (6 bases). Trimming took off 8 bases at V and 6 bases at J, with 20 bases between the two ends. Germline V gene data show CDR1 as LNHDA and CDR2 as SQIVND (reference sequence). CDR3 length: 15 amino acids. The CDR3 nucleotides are TGTGCCAGTCACCGCTCACAGGGAGGGGGTCAGCCCCAGCATTTT. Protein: CASHRSQGGGQPQHF.

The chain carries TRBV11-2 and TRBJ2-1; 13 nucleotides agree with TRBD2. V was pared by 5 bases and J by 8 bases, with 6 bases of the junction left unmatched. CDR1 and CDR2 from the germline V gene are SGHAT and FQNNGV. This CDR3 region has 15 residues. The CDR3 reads CASSGRTSGSYEQFF. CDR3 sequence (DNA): TGTGCCAGCAGCGGTCGGACTAGCGGGAGCTATGAGCAGTTCTTC.

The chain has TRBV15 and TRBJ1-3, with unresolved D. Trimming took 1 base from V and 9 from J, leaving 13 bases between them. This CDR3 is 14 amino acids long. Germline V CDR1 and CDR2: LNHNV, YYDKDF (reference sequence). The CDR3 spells CATSRADLYSTIYF. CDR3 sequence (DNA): TGTGCCACCAGCAGAGCGGACTTGTACAGCACCATATATTTT.

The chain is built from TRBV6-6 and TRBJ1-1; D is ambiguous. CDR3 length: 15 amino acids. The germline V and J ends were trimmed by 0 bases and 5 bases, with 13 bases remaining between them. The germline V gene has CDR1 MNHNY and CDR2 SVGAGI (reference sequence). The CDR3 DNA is TGTGCCAGCAGTTACTCGCGGAGCCAGTGGACTGAAGCTTTCTTT. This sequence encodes CASSYSRSQWTEAFF.

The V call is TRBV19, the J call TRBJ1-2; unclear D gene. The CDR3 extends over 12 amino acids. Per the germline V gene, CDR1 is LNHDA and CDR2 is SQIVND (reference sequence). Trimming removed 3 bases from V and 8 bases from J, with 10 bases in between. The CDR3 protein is CASSISGGGYTF. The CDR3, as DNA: TGTGCCAGTAGTATTTCGGGTGGCGGCTACACCTTC. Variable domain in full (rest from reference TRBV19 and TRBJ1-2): DGGITQSPKYLFRKEGQNVTLSCEQNLNHDAMYWYRQDPGQGLRLIYYSQIVNDFQKGDIAEGYSVSREKKESFPLTVTSAQKNPTAFYLCASSISGGGYTFGSGTRLTVV.

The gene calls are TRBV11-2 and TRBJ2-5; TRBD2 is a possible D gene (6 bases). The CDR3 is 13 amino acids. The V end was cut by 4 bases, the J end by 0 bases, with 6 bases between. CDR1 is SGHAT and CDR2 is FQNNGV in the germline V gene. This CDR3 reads CASSWGDQETQYF. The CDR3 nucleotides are TGTGCCAGCAGCTGGGGGGACCAAGAGACCCAGTACTTC.

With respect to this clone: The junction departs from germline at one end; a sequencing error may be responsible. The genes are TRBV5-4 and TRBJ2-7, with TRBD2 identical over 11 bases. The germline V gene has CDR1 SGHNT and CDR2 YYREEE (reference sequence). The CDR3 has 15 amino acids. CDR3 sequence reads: CASSLGLAGSNEQYF. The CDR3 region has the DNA TGTGCCAGCAGCTTAGGACTAGCGGGCTCCAACGAGCAGTACTTC. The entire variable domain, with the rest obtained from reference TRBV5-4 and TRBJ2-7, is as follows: ETGVTQSPTHLIKTRGQQVTLRCSSQSGHNTVSWYQQALGQGPQFIFQYYREEENGRGNFPPRFSGLQFPNYSSELNVNALELDDSALYLCASSLGLAGSNEQYFGPGTRLTVT.

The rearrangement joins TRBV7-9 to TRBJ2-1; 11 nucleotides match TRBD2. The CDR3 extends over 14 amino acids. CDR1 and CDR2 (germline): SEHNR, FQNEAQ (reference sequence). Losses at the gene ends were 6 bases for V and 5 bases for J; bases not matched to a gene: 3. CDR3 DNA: TGTGCCAGCAGTGGACTAGCGGGTAACAATGAGCAGTTCTTC. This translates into CASSGLAGNNEQFF.

The CDR3 is CASSQLTGTSIRELFF. CDR3 in DNA: TGCGCCAGCAGCCAACTTACCGGGACTAGCATACGGGAGCTGTTTTTT. The chain is built from TRBV4-3 and TRBJ2-2, with TRBD2 matching 9 bases. Germline V gene lookup returns CDR1 LGHNA and CDR2 YSLEER. The length of the CDR3 is 16 residues. Trimming cost V 2 bases and J 9 bases; bases outside gene matches: 10.

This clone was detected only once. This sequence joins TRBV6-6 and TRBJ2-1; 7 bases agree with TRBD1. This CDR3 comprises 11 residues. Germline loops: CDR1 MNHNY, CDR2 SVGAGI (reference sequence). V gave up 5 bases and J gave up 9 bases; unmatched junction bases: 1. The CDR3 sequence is CASSRQGEQFF. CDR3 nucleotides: TGTGCCAGCAGTCGACAGGGTGAGCAGTTCTTC.